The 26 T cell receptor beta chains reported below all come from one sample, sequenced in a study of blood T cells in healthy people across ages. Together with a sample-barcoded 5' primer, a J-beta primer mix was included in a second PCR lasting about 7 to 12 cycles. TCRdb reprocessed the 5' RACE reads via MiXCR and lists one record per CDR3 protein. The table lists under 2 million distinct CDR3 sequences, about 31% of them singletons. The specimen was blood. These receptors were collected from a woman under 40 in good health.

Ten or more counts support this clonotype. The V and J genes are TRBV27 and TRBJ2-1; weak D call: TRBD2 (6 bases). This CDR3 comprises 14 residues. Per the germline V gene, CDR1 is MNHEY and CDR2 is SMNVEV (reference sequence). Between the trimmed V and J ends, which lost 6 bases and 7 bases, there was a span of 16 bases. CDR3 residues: CASSPSPRGNEQFF. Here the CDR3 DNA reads TGTGCCAGCAGCCCGTCCCCTCGGGGGAATGAGCAGTTCTTC.

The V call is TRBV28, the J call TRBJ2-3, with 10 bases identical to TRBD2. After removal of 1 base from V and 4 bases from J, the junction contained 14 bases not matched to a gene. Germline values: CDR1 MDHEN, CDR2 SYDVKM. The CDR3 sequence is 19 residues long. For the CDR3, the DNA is TGTGCCAGCAGTTTATTAGGTTGGTCGGCTAGCGGGAGTCCAGATACGCAGTATTTT. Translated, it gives CASSLLGWSASGSPDTQYF.

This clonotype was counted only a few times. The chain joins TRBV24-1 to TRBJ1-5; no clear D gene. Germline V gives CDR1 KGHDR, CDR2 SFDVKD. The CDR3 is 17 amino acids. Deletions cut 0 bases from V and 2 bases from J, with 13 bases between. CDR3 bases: TGTGCCACCAGTGATTTGTACAGCCCCCGGGGCAATCAGCCCCAGCATTTT. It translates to CATSDLYSPRGNQPQHF.

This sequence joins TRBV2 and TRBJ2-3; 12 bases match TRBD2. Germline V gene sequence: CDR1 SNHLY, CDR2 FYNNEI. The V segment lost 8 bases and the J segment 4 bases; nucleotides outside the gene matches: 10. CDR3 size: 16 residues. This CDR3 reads CASPVSSGGASDTQYF. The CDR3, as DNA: TGTGCCAGCCCTGTCTCTAGCGGGGGGGCATCAGATACGCAGTATTTT.

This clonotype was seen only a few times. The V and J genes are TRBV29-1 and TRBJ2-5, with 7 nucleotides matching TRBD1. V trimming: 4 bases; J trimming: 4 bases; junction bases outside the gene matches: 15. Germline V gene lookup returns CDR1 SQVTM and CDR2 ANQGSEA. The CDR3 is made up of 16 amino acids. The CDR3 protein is CSVAGSGGKGGETQYF. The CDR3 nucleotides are TGCAGCGTTGCGGGGTCAGGGGGAAAAGGCGGAGAGACCCAGTACTTC.

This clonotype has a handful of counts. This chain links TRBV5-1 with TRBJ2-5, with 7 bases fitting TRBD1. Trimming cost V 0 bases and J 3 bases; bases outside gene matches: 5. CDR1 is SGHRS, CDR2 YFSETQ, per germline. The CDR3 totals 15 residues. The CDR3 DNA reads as TGCGCCAGCAGCTTGGCCCGGGACAGTAAAGAGACCCAGTACTTC. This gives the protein CASSLARDSKETQYF.

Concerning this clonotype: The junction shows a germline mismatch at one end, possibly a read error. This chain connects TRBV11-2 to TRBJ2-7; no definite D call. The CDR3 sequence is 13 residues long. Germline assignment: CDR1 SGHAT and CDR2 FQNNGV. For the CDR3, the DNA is TGTGCCGGCAGCTTAGATACCGGTGGGGAGCAGTACTTC. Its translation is CAGSLDTGGEQYF.

For the CDR3, the DNA is TGTGCCAGCATGCGGGGGGGCTCCTACGAGCAGTACTTC. Translated, it gives CASMRGGSYEQYF. V is TRBV2 and J is TRBJ2-7, with 9 bases that match TRBD2. V was clipped by 7 bases and J by 0 bases; unmatched bases: 1. Per germline, CDR1 SNHLY and CDR2 FYNNEI. This CDR3 contains 13 residues.

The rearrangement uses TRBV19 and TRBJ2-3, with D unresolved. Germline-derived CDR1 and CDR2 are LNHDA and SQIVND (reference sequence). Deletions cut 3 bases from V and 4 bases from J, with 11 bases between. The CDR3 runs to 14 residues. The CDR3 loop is CASSITPFPDTQYF. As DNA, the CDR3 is TGTGCCAGTAGTATCACCCCCTTCCCAGATACGCAGTATTTT.

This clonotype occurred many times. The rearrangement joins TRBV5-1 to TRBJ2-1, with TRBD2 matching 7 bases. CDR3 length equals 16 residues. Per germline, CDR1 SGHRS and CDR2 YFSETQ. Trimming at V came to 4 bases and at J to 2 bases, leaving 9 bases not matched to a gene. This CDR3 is CASSAGDSLTYNEQFF. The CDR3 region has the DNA TGCGCCAGCAGCGCGGGGGACTCCCTTACCTACAATGAGCAGTTCTTC.

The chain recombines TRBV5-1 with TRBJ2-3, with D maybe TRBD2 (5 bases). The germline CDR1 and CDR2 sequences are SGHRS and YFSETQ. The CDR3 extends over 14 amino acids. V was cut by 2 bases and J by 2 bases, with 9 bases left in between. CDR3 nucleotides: TGCGCCAGCAGCTTCTCGGGGTACACAGATACGCAGTATTTT. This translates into CASSFSGYTDTQYF.

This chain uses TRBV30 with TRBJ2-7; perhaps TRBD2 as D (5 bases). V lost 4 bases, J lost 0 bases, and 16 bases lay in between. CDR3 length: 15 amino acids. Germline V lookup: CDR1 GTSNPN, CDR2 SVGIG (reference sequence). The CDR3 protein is CAWTYGPGSSYEQYF. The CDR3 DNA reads TGTGCCTGGACCTACGGCCCGGGGAGCTCCTACGAGCAGTACTTC.

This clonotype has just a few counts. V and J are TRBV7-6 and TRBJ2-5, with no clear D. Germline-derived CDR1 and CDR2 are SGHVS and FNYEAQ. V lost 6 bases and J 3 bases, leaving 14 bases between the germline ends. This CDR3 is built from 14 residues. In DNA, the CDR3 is TGTGCCAGCAGGTCAAGGGCTCGGAAAGAGACCCAGTACTTC. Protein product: CASRSRARKETQYF. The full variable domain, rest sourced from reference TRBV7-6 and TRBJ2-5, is GAGVSQSPRYKVTKRGQDVALRCDPISGHVSLYWYRQALGQGPEFLTYFNYEAQQDKSGLPNDRFSAERPEGSISTLTIQRTEQRDSAMYRCASRSRARKETQYFGPGTRLLVL.

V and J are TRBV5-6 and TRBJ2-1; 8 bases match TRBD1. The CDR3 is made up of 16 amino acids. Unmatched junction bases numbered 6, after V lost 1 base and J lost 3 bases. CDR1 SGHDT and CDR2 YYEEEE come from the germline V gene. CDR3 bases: TGTGCCAGCAGCTTGTATTCAGGGGGCGACTACAATGAGCAGTTCTTC. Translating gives CASSLYSGGDYNEQFF.

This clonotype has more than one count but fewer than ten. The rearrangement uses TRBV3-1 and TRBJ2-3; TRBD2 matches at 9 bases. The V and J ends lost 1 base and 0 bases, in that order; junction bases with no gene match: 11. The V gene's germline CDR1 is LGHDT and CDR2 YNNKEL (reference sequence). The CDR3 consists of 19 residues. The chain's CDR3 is CASSQVSVAGVTSTDTQYF. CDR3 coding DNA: TGTGCCAGCAGCCAAGTCTCGGTAGCGGGGGTTACTAGCACAGATACGCAGTATTTT.

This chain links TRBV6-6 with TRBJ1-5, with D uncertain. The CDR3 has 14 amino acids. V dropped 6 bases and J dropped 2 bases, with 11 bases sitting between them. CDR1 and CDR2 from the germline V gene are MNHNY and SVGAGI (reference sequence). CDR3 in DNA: TGTGCCAGCAGCGCCCTGCCCGGCAATCAGCCCCAGCATTTT. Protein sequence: CASSALPGNQPQHF.

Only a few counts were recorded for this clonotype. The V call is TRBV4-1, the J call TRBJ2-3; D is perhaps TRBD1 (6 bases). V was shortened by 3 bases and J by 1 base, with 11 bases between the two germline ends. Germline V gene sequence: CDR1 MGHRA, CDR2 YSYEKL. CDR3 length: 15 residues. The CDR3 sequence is CASSQGAFGTDTQYF. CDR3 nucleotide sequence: TGCGCCAGCAGCCAGGGGGCGTTCGGCACAGATACGCAGTATTTT.

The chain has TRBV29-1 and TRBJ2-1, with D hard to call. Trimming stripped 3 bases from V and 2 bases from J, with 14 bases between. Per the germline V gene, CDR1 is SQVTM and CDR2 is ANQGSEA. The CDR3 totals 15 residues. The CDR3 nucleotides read TGCAGCGTTGACCGAGGCACTACCACCTACAATGAGCAGTTCTTC. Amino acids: CSVDRGTTTYNEQFF.

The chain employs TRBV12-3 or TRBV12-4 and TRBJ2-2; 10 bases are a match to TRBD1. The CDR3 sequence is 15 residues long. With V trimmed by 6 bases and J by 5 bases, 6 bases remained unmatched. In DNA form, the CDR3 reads TGTGCCAGCAGGGGGGGACAGGGGAAGACCGGGGAGCTGTTTTTT. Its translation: CASRGGQGKTGELFF.

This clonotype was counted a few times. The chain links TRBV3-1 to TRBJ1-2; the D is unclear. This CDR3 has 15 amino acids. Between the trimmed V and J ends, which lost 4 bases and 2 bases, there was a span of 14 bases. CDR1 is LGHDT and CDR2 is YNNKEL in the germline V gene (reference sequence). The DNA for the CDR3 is TGTGCCAGCAGCCCCTACAAGAACGACAACTATGGCTACACCTTC. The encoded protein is CASSPYKNDNYGYTF.

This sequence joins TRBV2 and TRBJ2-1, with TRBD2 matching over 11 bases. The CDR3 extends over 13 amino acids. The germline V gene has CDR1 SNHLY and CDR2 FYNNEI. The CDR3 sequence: CATSGLADNEQFF. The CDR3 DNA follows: TGTGCTACGTCGGGACTAGCGGACAATGAGCAGTTCTTC.

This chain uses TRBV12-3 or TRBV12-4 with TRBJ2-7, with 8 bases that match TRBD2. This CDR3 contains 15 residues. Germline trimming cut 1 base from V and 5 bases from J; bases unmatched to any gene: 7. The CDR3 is CASSLGVAGGNEQYF. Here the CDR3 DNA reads TGTGCCAGCAGTTTAGGGGTTGCGGGAGGTAACGAGCAGTACTTC.

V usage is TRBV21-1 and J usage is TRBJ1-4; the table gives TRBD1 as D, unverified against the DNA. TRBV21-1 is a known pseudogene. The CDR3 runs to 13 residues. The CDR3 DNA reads TGTGCCAGCACGACAGGGCGTGATGAAAAACTGTTTTTT. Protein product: CASTTGRDEKLFF.

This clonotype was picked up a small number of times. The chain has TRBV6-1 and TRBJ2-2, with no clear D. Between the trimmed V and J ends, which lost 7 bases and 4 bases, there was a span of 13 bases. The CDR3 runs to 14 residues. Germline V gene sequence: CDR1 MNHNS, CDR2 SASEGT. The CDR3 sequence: CASTGPRRTGELFF. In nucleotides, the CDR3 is TGTGCCAGCACCGGACCTAGACGCACCGGGGAGCTGTTTTTT.

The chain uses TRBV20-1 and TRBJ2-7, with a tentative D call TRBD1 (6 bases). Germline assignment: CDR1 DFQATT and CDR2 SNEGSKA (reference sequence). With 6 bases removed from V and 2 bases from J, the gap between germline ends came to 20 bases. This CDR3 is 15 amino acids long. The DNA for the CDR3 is TGCAGTGCCCGAGGGTATACAGGGCCTACCTACGAGCAGTACTTC. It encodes CSARGYTGPTYEQYF.

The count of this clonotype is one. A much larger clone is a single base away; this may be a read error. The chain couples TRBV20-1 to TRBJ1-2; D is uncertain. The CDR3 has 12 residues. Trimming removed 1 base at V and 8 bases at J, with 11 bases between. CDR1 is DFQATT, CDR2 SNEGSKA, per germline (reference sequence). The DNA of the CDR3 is TGCAGTGCTAGAGGTCCGGGGAAAGGCTACACCTTC. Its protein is CSARGPGKGYTF.